This T cell receptor beta chain was profiled in a study of cytomegalovirus exposure and HLA in healthy donors. Study observations and caveats: Most subjects had HLA-A and HLA-B alleles reportedly predicted accurately by TCR beta sequences. The authors listed some 160 TCR beta chains as cytomegalovirus-associated. Several V segments, TRBV6-2 and TRBV6-3 among them, could not be told apart and were dropped.

Healthy individuals who donated bone marrow served as the donors. On this clone itself: Its antigen is still unknown.

The CDR3 runs to 13 residues. Trimming stripped 2 bases from V and 0 bases from J, with 5 bases between. Germline V gives CDR1 SGHAT, CDR2 FQNNGV. Primers for the PCR totalled 60 Vbeta and 13 Jbeta. Measured with immunoSEQ multiplex PCR; TCRdb has only the in-frame clones, and not every one. Among 100,000 to 150,000 clones listed, roughly 75% were seen once. Sequencing was performed on PBMCs. This chain joins TRBV11-2 and TRBJ2-7; D is uncertain. The origin of this receptor is a woman aged 50 to 60 in good health and CMV-seronegative. CDR3 DNA sequence: TGTGCCAGCAGCTTACTGAGCTCCTACGAGCAGTACTTC. It is translated as CASSLLSSYEQYF.